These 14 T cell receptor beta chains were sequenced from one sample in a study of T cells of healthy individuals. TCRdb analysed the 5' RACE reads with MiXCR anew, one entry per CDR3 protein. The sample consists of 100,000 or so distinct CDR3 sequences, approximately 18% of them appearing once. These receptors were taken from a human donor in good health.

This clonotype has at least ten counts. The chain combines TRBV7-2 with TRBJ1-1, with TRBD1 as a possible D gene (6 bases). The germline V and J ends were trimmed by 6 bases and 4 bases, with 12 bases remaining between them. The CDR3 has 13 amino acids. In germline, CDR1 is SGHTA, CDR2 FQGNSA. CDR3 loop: CASRVTGSTEAFF. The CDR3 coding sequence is TGTGCCAGCAGGGTTACAGGGAGCACTGAAGCTTTCTTT.

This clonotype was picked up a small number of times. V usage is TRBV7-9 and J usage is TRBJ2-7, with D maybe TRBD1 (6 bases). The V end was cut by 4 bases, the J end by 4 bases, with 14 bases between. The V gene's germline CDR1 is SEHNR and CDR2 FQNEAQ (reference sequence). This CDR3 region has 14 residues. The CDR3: CASSSAGAIYEQYF. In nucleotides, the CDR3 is TGTGCCAGCAGCTCGGCAGGGGCGATATACGAGCAGTACTTC. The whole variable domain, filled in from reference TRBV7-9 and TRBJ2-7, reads DTGVSQNPRHKITKRGQNVTFRCDPISEHNRLYWYRQTLGQGPEFLTYFQNEAQLEKSRLLSDRFSAERPKGSFSTLEIQRTEQGDSAMYLCASSSAGAIYEQYFGPGTRLTVT.

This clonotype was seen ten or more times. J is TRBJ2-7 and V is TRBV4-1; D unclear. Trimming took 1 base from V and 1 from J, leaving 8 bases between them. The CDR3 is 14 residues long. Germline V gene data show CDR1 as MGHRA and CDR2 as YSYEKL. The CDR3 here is CASSQVDGSYEQYF. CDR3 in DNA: TGCGCCAGCAGCCAAGTCGACGGGTCCTACGAGCAGTACTTC.

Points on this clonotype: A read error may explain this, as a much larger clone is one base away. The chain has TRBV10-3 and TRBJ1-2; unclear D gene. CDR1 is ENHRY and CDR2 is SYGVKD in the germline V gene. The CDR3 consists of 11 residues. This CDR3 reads CAIGEPSGYTF. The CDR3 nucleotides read TGTGCCATCGGTGAGCCTTCGGGCTACACCTTC.

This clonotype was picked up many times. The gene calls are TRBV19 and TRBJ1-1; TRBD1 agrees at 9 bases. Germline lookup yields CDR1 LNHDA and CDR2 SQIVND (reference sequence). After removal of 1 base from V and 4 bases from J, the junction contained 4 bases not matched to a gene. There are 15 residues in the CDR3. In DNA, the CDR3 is TGTGCCAGTAGTATAGGGGACAGGGACTTCACTGAAGCTTTCTTT. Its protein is CASSIGDRDFTEAFF.

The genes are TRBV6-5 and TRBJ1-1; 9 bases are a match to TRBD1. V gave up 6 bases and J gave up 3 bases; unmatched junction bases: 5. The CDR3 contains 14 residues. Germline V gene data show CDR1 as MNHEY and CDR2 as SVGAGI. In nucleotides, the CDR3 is TGTGCCAGCAGCCTGGACAGGGGATACACTGAAGCTTTCTTT. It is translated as CASSLDRGYTEAFF.

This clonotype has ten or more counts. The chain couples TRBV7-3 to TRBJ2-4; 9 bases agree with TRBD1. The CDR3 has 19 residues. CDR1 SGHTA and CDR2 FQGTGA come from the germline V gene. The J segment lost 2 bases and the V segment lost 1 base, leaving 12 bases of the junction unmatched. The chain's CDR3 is CASSLSPPRTGAPKNIQYF. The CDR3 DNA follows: TGTGCCAGCAGCTTAAGCCCCCCTAGGACAGGGGCGCCCAAAAACATTCAGTACTTC.

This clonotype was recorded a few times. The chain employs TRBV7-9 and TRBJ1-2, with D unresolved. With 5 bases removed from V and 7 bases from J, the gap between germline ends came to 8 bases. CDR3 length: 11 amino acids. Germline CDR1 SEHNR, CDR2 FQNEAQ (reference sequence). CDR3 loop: CASSQEPGYTF. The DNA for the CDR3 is TGTGCCAGCAGCCAAGAACCTGGCTACACCTTC.

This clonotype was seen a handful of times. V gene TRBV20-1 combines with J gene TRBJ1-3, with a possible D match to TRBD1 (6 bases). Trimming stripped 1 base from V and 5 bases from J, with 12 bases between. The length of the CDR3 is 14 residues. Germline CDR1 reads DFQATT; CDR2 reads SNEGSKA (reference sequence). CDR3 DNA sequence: TGCAGTGCTAGAGGGGGGGGGGCCCGAAACACCATATATTTT. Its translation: CSARGGGARNTIYF.

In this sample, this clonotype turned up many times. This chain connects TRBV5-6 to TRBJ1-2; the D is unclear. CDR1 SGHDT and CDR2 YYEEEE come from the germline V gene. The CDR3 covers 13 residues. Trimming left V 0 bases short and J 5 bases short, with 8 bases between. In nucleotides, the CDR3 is TGTGCCAGCAGCTTGGGCAGCGTTTATGGCTACACCTTC. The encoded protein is CASSLGSVYGYTF. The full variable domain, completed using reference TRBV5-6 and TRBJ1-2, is DAGVTQSPTHLIKTRGQQVTLRCSPKSGHDTVSWYQQALGQGPQFIFQYYEEEERQRGNFPDRFSGHQFPNYSSELNVNALLLGDSALYLCASSLGSVYGYTFGSGTRLTVV.

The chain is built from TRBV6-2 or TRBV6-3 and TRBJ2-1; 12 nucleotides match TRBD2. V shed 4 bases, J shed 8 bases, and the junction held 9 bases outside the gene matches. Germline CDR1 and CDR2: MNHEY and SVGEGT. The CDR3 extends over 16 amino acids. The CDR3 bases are TGTGCCAGCAGTTCGGATCGGACTAGCGGGAAGGATGAGCAGTTCTTC. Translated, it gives CASSSDRTSGKDEQFF.

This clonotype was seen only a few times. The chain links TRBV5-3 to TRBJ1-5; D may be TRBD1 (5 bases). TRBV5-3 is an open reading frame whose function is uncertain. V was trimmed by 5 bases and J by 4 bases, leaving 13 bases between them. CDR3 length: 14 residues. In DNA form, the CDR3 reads TGTGCCAGAAGAAGGGGCCTACCGAATCAGCCCCAGCATTTT. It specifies CARRRGLPNQPQHF.

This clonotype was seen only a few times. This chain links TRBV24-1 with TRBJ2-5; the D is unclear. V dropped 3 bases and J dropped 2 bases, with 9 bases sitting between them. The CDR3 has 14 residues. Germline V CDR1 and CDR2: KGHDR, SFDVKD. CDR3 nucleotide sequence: TGTGCCACCAGTGATCCCATCGGGCAAGAGACCCAGTACTTC. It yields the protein CATSDPIGQETQYF.

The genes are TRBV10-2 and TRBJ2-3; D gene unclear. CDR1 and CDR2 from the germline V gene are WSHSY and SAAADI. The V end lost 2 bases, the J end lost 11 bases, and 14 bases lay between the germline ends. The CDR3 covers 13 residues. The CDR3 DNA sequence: TGCGCCAGCAGTGAGCCCCCTGGGTCTGGGCAGTATTTT. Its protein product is CASSEPPGSGQYF.